The sequence of this T cell receptor (beta chain) was determined in a study of blood T cell repertoires in COVID-19. Germline assignment: CDR1 SGDLS and CDR2 YYNGEE. V shed 0 bases, J shed 6 bases, and the junction held 12 bases outside the gene matches. The CDR3 has 17 residues. The method was immunoSEQ multiplex PCR; TCRdb's version includes in-frame clones alone and lacks a portion of them. The sample includes about 190,000 clones, roughly 80% seen only once; the top ten take around 3.5%. The receptor comes from a woman between 25 and 40 years old who had recovered from COVID-19. Material: PBMCs or T cells enriched from blood (not recorded which). The chain is built from TRBV9 and TRBJ2-3, with TRBD1 identical over 8 bases. CDR3 in amino acids: CASSVASVGRGLDTQYF. The CDR3 DNA sequence: TGTGCCAGCAGCGTAGCTTCGGTGGGCAGGGGGCTGGATACGCAGTATTTT.